This T cell receptor beta chain was captured in a study of CD8 T cells in ankylosing spondylitis. This clonotype has more than one count but fewer than ten. Its target is unknown. TCRdb independently ran MiXCR on the 5' RACE reads; one entry per CDR3 protein. The sample records roughly 130,000 distinct CDR3 sequences, roughly an eighth being singletons. Study conclusions and caveats: Disease-linked clones reportedly concentrated significantly in matched ankylosing spondylitis synovial fluid.

Germline CDR1 is SGHAT and CDR2 is FQDESV (reference sequence). With V trimmed by 5 bases and J by 0 bases, 12 bases remained unmatched. The CDR3 length is 19 residues. The V and J genes are TRBV11-1 and TRBJ1-4, with 10 bases aligning to TRBD1. The source is a female donor with ankylosing spondylitis or in good health (not recorded which). Sequencing was done on a sample of blood, either unsorted or a sorted T cell fraction (not recorded which). The CDR3 protein is CASSKGTGDWYTTNEKLFF. The DNA of the CDR3 is TGTGCCAGCAGCAAGGGGACAGGGGATTGGTACACAACTAATGAAAAACTGTTTTTT.